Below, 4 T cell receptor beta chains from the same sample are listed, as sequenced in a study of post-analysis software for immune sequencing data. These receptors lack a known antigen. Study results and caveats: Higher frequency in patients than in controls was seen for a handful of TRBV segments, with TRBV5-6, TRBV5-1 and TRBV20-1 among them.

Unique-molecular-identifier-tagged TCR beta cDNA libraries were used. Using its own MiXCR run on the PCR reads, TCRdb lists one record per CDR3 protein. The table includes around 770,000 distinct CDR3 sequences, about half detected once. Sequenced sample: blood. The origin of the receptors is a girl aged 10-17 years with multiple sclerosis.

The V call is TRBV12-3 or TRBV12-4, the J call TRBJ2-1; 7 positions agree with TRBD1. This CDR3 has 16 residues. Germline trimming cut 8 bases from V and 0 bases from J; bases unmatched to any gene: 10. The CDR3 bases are TGTGCCAGCGGCCTACAGGGGACGAGCTCCTACAATGAGCAGTTCTTC. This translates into CASGLQGTSSYNEQFF.

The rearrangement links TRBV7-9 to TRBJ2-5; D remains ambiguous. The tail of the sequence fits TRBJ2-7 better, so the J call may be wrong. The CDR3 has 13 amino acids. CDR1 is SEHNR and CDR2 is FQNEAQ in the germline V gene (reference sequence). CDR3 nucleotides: TGTGCCAGCAGCTTATCCCTCCGGCACGAGCAGTACTTC. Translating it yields CASSLSLRHEQYF.

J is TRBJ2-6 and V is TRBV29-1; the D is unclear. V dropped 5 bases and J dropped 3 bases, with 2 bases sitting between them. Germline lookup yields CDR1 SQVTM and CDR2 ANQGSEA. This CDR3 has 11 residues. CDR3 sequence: CSVIGANVLTF. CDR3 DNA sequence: TGCAGCGTTATTGGGGCCAACGTCCTGACTTTC.

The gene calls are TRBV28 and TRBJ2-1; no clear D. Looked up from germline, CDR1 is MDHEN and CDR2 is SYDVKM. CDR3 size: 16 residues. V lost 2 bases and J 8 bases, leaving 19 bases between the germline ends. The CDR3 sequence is CASSLIDGVLSDEQFF. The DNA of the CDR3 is TGTGCCAGCAGTTTAATCGATGGGGTATTATCAGATGAGCAGTTCTTC. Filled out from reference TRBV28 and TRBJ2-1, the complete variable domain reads DVKVTQSSRYLVKRTGEKVFLECVQDMDHENMFWYRQDPGLGLRLIYFSYDVKMKEKGDIPEGYSVSREKKERFSLILESASTNQTSMYLCASSLIDGVLSDEQFFGPGTRLTVL.